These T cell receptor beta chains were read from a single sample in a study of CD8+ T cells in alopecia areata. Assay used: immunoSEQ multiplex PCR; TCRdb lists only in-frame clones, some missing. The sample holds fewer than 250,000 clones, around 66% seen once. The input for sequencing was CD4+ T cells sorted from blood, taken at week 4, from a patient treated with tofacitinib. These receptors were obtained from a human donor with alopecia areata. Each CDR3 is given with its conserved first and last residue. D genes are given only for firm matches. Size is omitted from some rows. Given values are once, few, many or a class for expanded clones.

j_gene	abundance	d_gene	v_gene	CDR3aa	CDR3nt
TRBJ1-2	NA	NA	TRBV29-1	CSVGRMPNYGYTF	TGCAGCGTTGGACGGATGCCTAACTATGGCTACACCTTC
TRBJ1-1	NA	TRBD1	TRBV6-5	CASDRGLGTEAFF	TGTGCCAGCGACAGGGGGTTGGGCACTGAAGCTTTCTTT
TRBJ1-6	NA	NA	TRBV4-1	CASSQDLNSPLHF	TGCGCCAGCAGCCAAGATCTTAATTCACCCCTCCACTTT
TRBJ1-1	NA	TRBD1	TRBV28	CASSAGQGDRAFF	TGTGCCAGCAGTGCGGGACAGGGAGATCGAGCTTTCTTT
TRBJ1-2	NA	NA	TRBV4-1	CASSQGGVREGYTF	TGCGCCAGCAGCCAAGGGGGGGTAAGGGAGGGCTACACCTTC
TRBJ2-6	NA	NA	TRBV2	CASSAPQGTGANVLTF	TGTGCCAGCAGTGCCCCCCAGGGAACTGGGGCCAACGTCCTGACTTTC
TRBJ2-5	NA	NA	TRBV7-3	CASSLVYRETQYF	TGTGCCAGCAGCTTGGTTTACAGGGAGACCCAGTACTTC
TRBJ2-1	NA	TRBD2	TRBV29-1	CSVFGLAGGSNSYNEQFF	TGCAGCGTCTTCGGACTAGCGGGGGGCTCTAACTCCTACAATGAGCAGTTCTTC
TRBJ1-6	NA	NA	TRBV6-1	CASSFRGESLSPLHF	TGTGCCAGCAGTTTTCGGGGAGAAAGTCTTTCACCCCTCCACTTT
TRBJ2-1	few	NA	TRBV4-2	CASSPNFGGADGAYNEQFF	TGTGCCAGCAGCCCCAATTTCGGAGGCGCGGACGGAGCCTACAATGAGCAGTTCTTC